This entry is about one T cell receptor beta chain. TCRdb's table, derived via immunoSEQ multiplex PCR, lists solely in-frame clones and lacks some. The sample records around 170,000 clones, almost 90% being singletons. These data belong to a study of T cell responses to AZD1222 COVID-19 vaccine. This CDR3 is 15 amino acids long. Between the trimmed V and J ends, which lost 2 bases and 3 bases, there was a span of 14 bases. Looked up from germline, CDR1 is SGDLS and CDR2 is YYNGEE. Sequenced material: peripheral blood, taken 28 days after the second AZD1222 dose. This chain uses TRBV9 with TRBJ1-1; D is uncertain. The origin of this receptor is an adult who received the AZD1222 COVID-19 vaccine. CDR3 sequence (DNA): TGTGCCAGCAGCGTTCGGGCAATGGCGGACACTGAAGCTTTCTTT. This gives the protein CASSVRAMADTEAFF.